Listed below are T cell receptor beta chains from one sample, sequenced in a study of blood T cell repertoires in COVID-19. Clones were sequenced by immunoSEQ multiplex PCR, and TCRdb holds only the in-frame ones, with some missing. The repertoire holds about 270,000 clones, with 80% to 90% as singletons. Sequenced input: PBMCs or T cells enriched from blood (not recorded which). These TCRs come from a young woman who had recovered from COVID-19. The CDR3 runs from the conserved cysteine through the conserved F or W. The order of the fields is J gene, D gene, clone size, V gene, CDR3 protein, CDR3 DNA. D genes are given only for firm matches. Not all rows give a size; the values are once, few, many and, for expanded clones, a class.

TRBJ2-7	-	few	TRBV2	CASSVTSYEQYF	TGTGCCAGCAGTGTCACTAGCTACGAGCAGTACTTC
TRBJ1-2	TRBD1	-	TRBV9	CASSGGQAPSGYTF	TGTGCCAGCAGCGGGGGACAGGCGCCCAGCGGCTACACCTTC
TRBJ2-1	-	-	TRBV4-1	CASSQDVGGSYNEQFF	TGCGCCAGCAGCCAAGATGTGGGGGGCTCCTACAATGAGCAGTTCTTC
TRBJ2-2	TRBD2	-	TRBV5-1	CASSGLAGLTGELFF	TGCGCCAGCAGCGGACTAGCGGGGTTGACCGGGGAGCTGTTTTTT
TRBJ2-7	TRBD1	-	TRBV2	CASLQGRYEQYF	TGTGCCAGCTTACAGGGGCGGTACGAGCAGTACTTC
TRBJ1-2	-	-	TRBV13	CASSSKQGYGYTF	TGTGCCAGCAGCTCAAAACAGGGATACGGCTACACCTTC
TRBJ1-1	-	-	TRBV5-1	CASSRQVNTEAFF	TGCGCCAGCAGCCGACAGGTCAACACTGAAGCTTTCTTT
TRBJ2-3	-	-	TRBV3-1/TRBV3-2	CASSKQRTDGTDTQYF	TGTGCCAGCAGCAAACAAAGGACAGACGGCACAGATACGCAGTATTTT
TRBJ2-7	-	-	TRBV2	CASSEAGHSRYEQYF	TGTGCCAGCAGTGAAGCTGGACACAGTAGATACGAGCAGTACTTC
TRBJ2-7	TRBD1	-	TRBV6-1	CASSETGDPRGEQYF	TGTGCCAGCAGTGAGACAGGGGACCCGAGGGGCGAGCAGTACTTC
TRBJ2-7	-	-	TRBV4-1	CASSPNGLSVSWQYF	TGCGCCAGCAGCCCGAATGGTCTAAGTGTATCGTGGCAGTACTTC
TRBJ1-1	-	-	TRBV4-2	CASSADDRKLGRGTEAFF	TGTGCCAGCAGCGCAGATGACAGGAAGTTGGGTCGAGGCACTGAAGCTTTCTTT
TRBJ2-1	-	-	TRBV7-2	CASSLDSARGAHNEQFF	TGTGCCAGCAGCTTAGATAGTGCACGGGGGGCCCACAATGAGCAGTTCTTC
TRBJ1-3	-	-	TRBV2	CASSPGSSGNTIYF	TGTGCCAGCAGTCCAGGTAGCTCTGGAAACACCATATATTTT
TRBJ1-1	TRBD1	-	TRBV5-8	CASSPWTGRNTEAFF	TGTGCCAGCAGCCCCTGGACAGGTCGGAACACTGAAGCTTTCTTT
TRBJ2-5	TRBD1	-	TRBV18	CASSPRGQGNRDTFQETQYF	TGTGCCAGCTCACCAAGAGGACAGGGGAACCGAGATACCTTCCAAGAGACCCAGTACTTC
TRBJ1-3	TRBD1	-	TRBV7-9	CASSRDSRSGNTIYF	TGTGCCAGCAGCCGGGACAGCCGCTCTGGAAACACCATATATTTT
TRBJ2-5	TRBD2	once	TRBV6-4	CASSGLAGETQYF	TGTGCCAGCAGTGGACTAGCGGGGGAGACCCAGTACTTC
TRBJ2-3	-	-	TRBV5-1	CASSLGAATDTQYF	TGCGCCAGCAGCTTGGGGGCAGCCACAGATACGCAGTATTTT
TRBJ2-4	-	-	TRBV6-5	CASSSGGPDIQYF	TGTGCCAGCAGTTCCGGGGGTCCAGACATTCAGTACTTC
TRBJ2-7	-	once	TRBV2	CASSAGRGAYEQYF	TGTGCCAGCAGCGCGGGGAGGGGGGCCTACGAGCAGTACTTC
TRBJ2-3	TRBD2	-	TRBV6-1	CASSGTSGGAASTDTQYF	TGTGCCAGCAGTGGGACTAGCGGGGGGGCCGCTAGCACAGATACGCAGTATTTT
TRBJ1-6	TRBD1	-	TRBV6-5	CASSRQGTSSPLHF	TGTGCCAGCAGCAGACAGGGAACGAGTTCACCCCTCCACTTT
TRBJ1-2	-	-	TRBV4-1	CASSQVEGDLSNYGYTF	TGCGCCAGCAGCCAAGTTGAAGGGGATTTATCTAACTATGGCTACACCTTC
TRBJ2-1	TRBD1	-	TRBV5-1	CASSKDRGSVNEQFF	TGCGCCAGCTCCAAGGACAGGGGCTCCGTCAATGAGCAGTTCTTC
TRBJ2-7	TRBD2	-	TRBV2	CASRAGAGGAYEQYF	TGTGCCAGCAGAGCAGGAGCGGGGGGCGCCTACGAGCAGTACTTC
TRBJ2-5	-	-	TRBV5-6	CASSSTFTWGEETQYF	TGTGCCAGCAGCTCCACTTTTACATGGGGGGAAGAGACCCAGTACTTC
TRBJ1-5	-	-	TRBV2	CATRDRPNQPQHF	TGTGCCACCCGAGACAGACCCAATCAGCCCCAGCATTTT
TRBJ1-2	-	-	TRBV10-3	CAMKAGYGYTF	TGTGCCATGAAGGCGGGATATGGCTACACCTTC
TRBJ1-1	TRBD1	-	TRBV10-3	CAISGNRGGNTEAFF	TGTGCCATCAGTGGCAACAGGGGCGGGAACACTGAAGCTTTCTTT
TRBJ1-2	TRBD1	once	TRBV19	CASRRQGIDGYTF	TGTGCCAGTCGTCGACAGGGAATAGATGGCTACACCTTC
TRBJ1-5	-	once	TRBV6-6	CASSYPPAGQGGPQHF	TGTGCCAGCAGTTACCCTCCCGCCGGTCAGGGTGGGCCCCAGCATTTT
TRBJ1-2	-	-	TRBV3-1/TRBV3-2	CASSQWGQANYGYTF	TGTGCCAGCAGCCAGTGGGGACAAGCAAACTATGGCTACACCTTC
TRBJ2-1	-	-	TRBV27	CASMGGNEQFF	TGTGCCAGCATGGGGGGCAATGAGCAGTTCTTC
TRBJ2-1	-	-	TRBV2	CASSSSLGSTEQFF	TGTGCCAGCAGTTCTAGTCTCGGCTCCACAGAGCAGTTCTTC
TRBJ2-5	-	once	TRBV19	CASIRRARYQETQYF	TGTGCCAGTATACGCAGGGCTAGGTACCAAGAGACCCAGTACTTC
TRBJ2-1	-	-	TRBV6-8	CASSYYGGDHEQFF	TGTGCCAGCAGTTACTACGGCGGGGACCATGAGCAGTTCTTC
TRBJ1-1	-	-	TRBV27	CASSSSGGDTEAFF	TGTGCCAGCAGTTCCTCGGGGGGGGATACTGAAGCTTTCTTT
TRBJ1-1	TRBD1	-	TRBV5-1	CASSLLTGDGTEAFF	TGCGCCAGCAGCTTGCTGACAGGGGACGGGACTGAAGCTTTCTTT
TRBJ2-7	TRBD1	-	TRBV7-8	CASSPYGQARQPYYEQYF	TGTGCCAGCAGCCCCTATGGACAGGCTAGGCAGCCCTACTACGAGCAGTACTTC
TRBJ2-7	TRBD1	-	TRBV7-7	CASSSGTGWSYEQYF	TGTGCTAGCAGCTCTGGGACAGGGTGGTCCTACGAGCAGTACTTC
TRBJ1-6	TRBD1	-	TRBV5-1	CASSQRQGGSSYNSPLHF	TGCGCCAGCAGCCAGAGACAGGGAGGATCCTCCTATAATTCACCCCTCCACTTT
TRBJ1-1	TRBD1	-	TRBV18	CASSPRDSMNTEAFF	TGTGCCAGCTCACCTAGGGACAGTATGAACACTGAAGCTTTCTTT
TRBJ2-5	TRBD1	-	TRBV13	CASSWSKTGDETQYF	TGTGCCAGCAGCTGGTCTAAGACAGGGGACGAGACCCAGTACTTC
TRBJ2-7	-	once	TRBV29-1	CSVEGGSPYEQYF	TGCAGCGTTGAGGGGGGTTCTCCCTACGAGCAGTACTTC
TRBJ1-1	-	-	TRBV5-4	CASSLGPSGLNTEAFF	TGTGCCAGCAGCTTGGGCCCCAGCGGGCTGAACACTGAAGCTTTCTTT
TRBJ2-2	TRBD1	-	TRBV15	CATSRDQPGQGNTGELFF	TGTGCCACCAGCAGAGATCAACCGGGACAGGGTAACACCGGGGAGCTGTTTTTT
TRBJ1-2	TRBD1	-	TRBV4-1	CASSQEGQGLNYGYTF	TGCGCCAGCAGCCAAGAGGGACAGGGACTAAACTATGGCTACACCTTC